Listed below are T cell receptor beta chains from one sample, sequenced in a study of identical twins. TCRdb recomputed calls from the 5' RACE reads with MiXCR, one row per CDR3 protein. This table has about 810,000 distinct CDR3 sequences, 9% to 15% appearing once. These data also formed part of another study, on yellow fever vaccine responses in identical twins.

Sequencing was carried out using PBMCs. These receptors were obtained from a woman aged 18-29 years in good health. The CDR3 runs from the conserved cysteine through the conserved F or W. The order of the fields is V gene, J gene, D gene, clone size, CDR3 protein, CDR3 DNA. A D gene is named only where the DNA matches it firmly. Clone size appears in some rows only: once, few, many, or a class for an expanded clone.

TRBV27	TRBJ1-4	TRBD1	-	CASSPTPTGLVFF	TGTGCCAGCAGTCCAACACCGACAGGGCTAGTGTTTTTT
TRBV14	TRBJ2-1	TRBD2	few	CASSQVAGGDNEQFF	TGTGCCAGCAGCCAAGTTGCGGGAGGGGACAATGAGCAGTTCTTC
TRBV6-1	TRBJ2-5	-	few	CASRRVAEETQYF	TGTGCCAGCAGGCGGGTAGCTGAAGAGACCCAGTACTTC
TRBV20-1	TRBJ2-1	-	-	CSGGRGRSGNEQFF	TGCAGTGGTGGGCGAGGGAGGTCTGGCAATGAGCAGTTCTTC
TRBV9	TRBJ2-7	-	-	CASSPQGGDEQYF	TGTGCCAGCAGCCCTCAAGGGGGGGACGAGCAGTACTTC
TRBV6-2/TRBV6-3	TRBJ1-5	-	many	CASSFQPGWGQPQHF	TGTGCCAGCAGTTTTCAACCAGGGTGGGGCCAGCCCCAGCATTTT
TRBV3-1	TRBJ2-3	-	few	CASSQMGRTSDTQYF	TGTGCCAGCAGCCAAATGGGCAGGACCTCAGATACGCAGTATTTT
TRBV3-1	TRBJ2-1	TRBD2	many	CASSPPGEGIAGSYNEQFF	TGTGCCAGCAGCCCCCCGGGGGAAGGAATAGCGGGATCCTACAATGAGCAGTTCTTC
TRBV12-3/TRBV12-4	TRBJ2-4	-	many	CASSLRGTVQYF	TGTGCCAGCAGCCTCAGGGGTACGGTTCAGTACTTC
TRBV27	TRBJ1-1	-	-	CDSSKTPNTEAFF	TGTGACAGCAGTAAGACCCCGAACACTGAAGCTTTCTTT
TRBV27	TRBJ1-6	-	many	CASSPGARNSPLHF	TGTGCCAGCAGCCCCGGGGCCCGCAATTCACCCCTCCACTTT
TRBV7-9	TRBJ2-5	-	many	CASSLPLETQYF	TGTGCCAGCAGTCTTCCCCTAGAGACCCAGTACTTC
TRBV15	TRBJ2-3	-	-	CATSRDPGLGTDTQYF	TGTGCCACCAGCAGAGATCCCGGTTTAGGAACAGATACGCAGTATTTT
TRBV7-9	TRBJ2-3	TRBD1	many	CASSRPATGGGADTQYF	TGTGCCAGCAGCCGACCAGCTACAGGGGGTGGGGCAGATACGCAGTATTTT
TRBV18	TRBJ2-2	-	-	CASSPSDKNTGELFF	TGTGCCAGCTCACCCTCTGACAAGAACACCGGGGAGCTGTTTTTT
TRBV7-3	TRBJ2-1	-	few	CASSLELAEREQFF	TGTGCCAGCAGCTTAGAACTAGCAGAAAGGGAGCAGTTCTTC
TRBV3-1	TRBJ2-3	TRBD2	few	CASSQGGGAGGDTQYF	TGTGCCAGCAGCCAAGGCGGGGGGGCCGGTGGAGATACGCAGTATTTT
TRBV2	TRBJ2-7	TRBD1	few	CASSGESGQRTDHF	TGTGCCAGCAGTGGCGAATCGGGACAGCGTACCGATCACTTC
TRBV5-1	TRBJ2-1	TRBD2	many	CASSLLAGGLNEQFF	TGCGCCAGCAGCTTACTAGCGGGAGGGTTAAATGAGCAGTTCTTC
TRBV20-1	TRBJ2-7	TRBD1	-	CSAPPGQGGYEQYF	TGCAGTGCCCCCCCGGGACAGGGGGGTTACGAGCAGTACTTC
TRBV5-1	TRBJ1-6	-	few	CASSLVSAVAGSPLHF	TGCGCCAGCAGCTTGGTTTCAGCGGTTGCGGGCTCACCCCTCCACTTT
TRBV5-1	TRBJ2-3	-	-	CASSLRDHTDTQYF	TGCGCCAGCAGCCTCCGGGATCACACAGATACGCAGTATTTT
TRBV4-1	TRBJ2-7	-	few	CASSQVEGALSHEQYF	TGCGCCAGCAGCCAAGTTGAAGGGGCCCTCTCCCACGAGCAGTACTTC
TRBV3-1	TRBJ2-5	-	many	CASSQGQETQYF	TGCGCCAGCAGCCAAGGACAAGAGACCCAGTACTTC
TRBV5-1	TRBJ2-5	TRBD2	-	CASSLALGGDYETQYF	TGCGCCAGCAGCTTGGCCCTTGGCGGGGACTACGAGACCCAGTACTTC
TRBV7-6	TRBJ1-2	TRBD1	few	CASSAGTGGPYGYTF	TGTGCCAGCAGCGCAGGGACAGGAGGTCCCTATGGCTACACCTTC
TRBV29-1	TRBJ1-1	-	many	CSVEDLRGNTEAFF	TGCAGCGTTGAAGATCTTAGGGGGAACACTGAAGCTTTCTTT
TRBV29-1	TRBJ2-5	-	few	CSAGPASDTQYF	TGCAGCGCCGGACCTGCAAGTGATACCCAGTACTTC
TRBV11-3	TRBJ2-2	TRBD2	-	CASSPRVGGPTGELFF	TGTGCCAGCAGCCCCCGGGTGGGAGGGCCCACCGGGGAGCTGTTTTTT
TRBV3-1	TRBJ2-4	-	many	CASSQEGQGLGKNIQYF	TGTGCCAGCAGCCAAGAGGGGCAGGGGCTTGGCAAAAACATTCAGTACTTC
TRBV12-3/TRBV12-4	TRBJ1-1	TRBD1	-	CASSPTGGLHTEAFF	TGTGCCAGCAGTCCCACAGGGGGTTTGCACACTGAAGCTTTCTTT
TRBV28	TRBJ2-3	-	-	CASSSDPLTDTQYF	TGTGCCAGCAGTTCCGACCCCTTGACAGATACGCAGTATTTT
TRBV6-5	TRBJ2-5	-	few	CASSYLYGKGTSETQYF	TGTGCCAGCAGTTACTTGTATGGTAAGGGGACCAGCGAGACCCAGTACTTC
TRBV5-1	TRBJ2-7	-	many	CASSPSPGDEQYF	TGCGCCAGCAGCCCTAGTCCGGGGGACGAGCAGTACTTC
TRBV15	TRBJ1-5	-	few	CATSRDSWAGRGPQHF	TGTGCCACCAGCAGAGATTCTTGGGCAGGGCGAGGGCCCCAGCATTTT
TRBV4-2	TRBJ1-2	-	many	CASSQRDWAAHDYGYTF	TGTGCCAGCAGCCAAAGGGACTGGGCAGCCCACGACTATGGCTACACCTTC
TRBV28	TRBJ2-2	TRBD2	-	CASSLLLAGAIRTGELFF	TGTGCCAGCAGTTTGTTACTAGCGGGAGCAATAAGAACCGGGGAGCTGTTTTTT
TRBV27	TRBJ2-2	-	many	CASSLSLSGRRDGELFF	TGTGCCAGCAGTTTATCTTTATCAGGGCGAAGGGACGGGGAGCTGTTTTTT
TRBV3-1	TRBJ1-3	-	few	CASAKDSYGNTIYF	TGTGCCAGCGCAAAGGACTCTTATGGAAACACCATATATTTT
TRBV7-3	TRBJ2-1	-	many	CASSLTSSPGSEQFF	TGTGCCAGCAGCTTAACGAGTTCACCGGGCTCTGAGCAGTTCTTC
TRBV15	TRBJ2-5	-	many	CATSRDISWFQETQYF	TGTGCCACCAGCAGAGATATCAGCTGGTTCCAAGAGACCCAGTACTTC
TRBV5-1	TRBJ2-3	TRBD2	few	CASSTLAGAPNTDTQYF	TGCGCCAGCAGCACCTTAGCGGGAGCCCCCAACACAGATACGCAGTATTTT
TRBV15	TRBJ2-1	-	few	CATSRDSPTVPFYNEQFF	TGTGCCACCAGCAGAGATTCCCCGACAGTGCCGTTCTACAATGAGCAGTTCTTC
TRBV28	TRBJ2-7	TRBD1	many	CASSQPLTGAPYEQYF	TGTGCCAGCAGCCAACCCTTGACAGGGGCCCCCTACGAGCAGTACTTC
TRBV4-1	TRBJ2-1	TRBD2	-	CASSLSIGGSSYNEQFF	TGCGCCAGCAGCCTAAGTATCGGCGGGAGCTCCTACAATGAGCAGTTCTTC
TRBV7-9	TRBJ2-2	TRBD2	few	CASSPPGGNTGELFF	TGTGCCAGCAGCCCCCCGGGGGGGAACACCGGGGAGCTGTTTTTT